This section outlines one TCR beta chain sequence together with its context. Its antigen target is currently unknown. Sequence at one end of the junction differs from germline and may be a read error. This record comes from a study of T cells in Graves' hyperthyroidism and ophthalmopathy (dated by TCRdb to about 2019). Study-level background: A discovery cohort of about a hundred patients, about 40 with Graves' ophthalmopathy and under 60 with stable Graves' hyperthyroidism, was used to find distinguishing TCR V-J signatures. An independent validation cohort of some 18 hyperthyroidism patients and about 16 patients who later progressed to ophthalmopathy tested prospective prediction of ophthalmopathy. The 100 or so discovery patients were randomly split 7:3 into training and test sets. In addition, the study compared T-cell repertoires in thyroid tissue and in blood from about 6 Graves' hyperthyroidism patients. After sampling, hyperthyroidism patients received methimazole starting at 30 mg daily, and ophthalmopathy patients received high-dose intravenous methylprednisolone. According to the paper, TCR Vbeta CDR3 sequencing was carried out on over 130 peripheral blood samples, which came from 40 to 45 ophthalmopathy, roughly 75 hyperthyroidism and about 17 progressor patients.

What the study reported, not specific to this receptor: No statistical method was used to set the sample size in advance, and investigators knew the group allocation. Most expanded thyroid clonotypes (frequency above 0.001) were also found in blood, which suggests that blood repertoires may mirror thyroid immune responses. Ophthalmopathy was separated from stable hyperthyroidism by a 13 V-J signature model, with over 85% sensitivity and 81% to 83% specificity obtained in cross-validation and 80%/75% obtained in testing. In validation, the model predicted progression to ophthalmopathy with 60% to 71% sensitivity and about 72% specificity, a median of about 6.7 months before onset.

Stable Graves' hyperthyroidism was defined as the absence of progression to ophthalmopathy over 18 months of follow-up. The hyperthyroidism patients were between 18 and 65 years old and newly diagnosed, with a disease duration of less than 2 months. The study excluded patients with uncontrolled infections, other autoimmune diseases, pregnancy or lactation. Diagnoses were based on clinical symptoms, serum thyroxine and TRAb, thyroid ultrasound and orbital computed tomography. Total RNA was extracted with Trizol reagent, and quality was checked on an Agilent 2100 Bioanalyzer. The CDR3 measures 15 amino acids from cysteine to phenylalanine. The read is trimmed to its CDR3 DNA, 45 bases read in frame from base 1. Via the germline V gene, CDR1 is SGHTA and CDR2 FQGTGA. Amplification of TCR beta CDR3 regions was carried out from RNA transcripts. A first-round RT-PCR of the TCR CDR3 used the HTBI primer set with the Qiagen OneStep RT-PCR kit. The libraries were constructed in a second round of multiplex PCR and then size-selected and purified. Paired-end sequencing of the libraries was performed with 100 bp reads on an Illumina HiSeq2000. The authors' analysis ran thus. SOAPnuke was used to process the raw data, throwing out any read that contained adapters or uncalled bases, had a mean Phred below 15, or lacked an exact constant-primer or identifier match. COPE v1.2.5 was used to merge the high-quality paired reads, and each unique nucleotide sequence was defined as a clonotype. Clonotypes were aligned to IMGT TRBV, TRBD and TRBJ reference segments using MiTCR v1.1. Analysis was restricted to V-J combinations with a frequency above 0.0001, which covered approximately 99% of repertoires. A TCS score was defined as the ratio between F50 (clonal expansion) and ExV (chaos), using BLOSUM62-based TCRdist between CDR3 peptides within each V-J. Welch's t-statistics and random forest reduced several hundred V-J features to 13, which were used in a naive Bayes classifier (R e1071). The similarity between thyroid and blood repertoires was quantified using the Morisita-Horn index. Through fastp at Q25 and MiXCR, TCRdb rebuilt clones from the public reads, retaining in-frame beta chains. Records with the same CDR3 protein are collapsed into one entry carrying the most frequent genes and DNA. Clone size and V and J calls follow TCRdb, not the original study. The sample includes 45,000 or so distinct CDR3 sequences, with roughly 49% observed a single time. Roughly 32% of the sample is taken by the ten largest.

The chain is assembled from TRBV7-3 and TRBJ1-6; no D segment can be confidently identified. Sequenced: peripheral blood or thyroid tissue (not recorded which). The source of this sequence is a woman aged 45-59 years with Graves' hyperthyroidism. The CDR3 sequence is CASSRTPADNSPLHF. The nucleotide sequence is TGTGCTAGCAGCCGGACCCCGGCGGATAATTCACCCCTCCACTTT.